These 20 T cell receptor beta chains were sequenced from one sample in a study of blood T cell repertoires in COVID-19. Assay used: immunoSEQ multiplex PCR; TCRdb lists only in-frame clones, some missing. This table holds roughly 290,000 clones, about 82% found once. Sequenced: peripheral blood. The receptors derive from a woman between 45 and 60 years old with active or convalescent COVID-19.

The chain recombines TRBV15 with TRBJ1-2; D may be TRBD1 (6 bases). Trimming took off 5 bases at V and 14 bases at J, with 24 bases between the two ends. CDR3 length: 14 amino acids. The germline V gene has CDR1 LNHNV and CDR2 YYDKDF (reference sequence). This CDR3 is CATSPTSRGRIGTF. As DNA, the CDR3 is TGTGCCACCAGCCCAACCAGCAGGGGCCGAATAGGGACCTTC.

CDR3 in amino acids: CASSFLDRGRGYTF. The CDR3 nucleotides are TGTGCCAGCAGTTTCTTGGACAGGGGGAGAGGCTACACCTTC. This sequence joins TRBV28 and TRBJ1-2; 10 bases line up with TRBD1. The germline V gene encodes CDR1 MDHEN and CDR2 SYDVKM. Trimming took 3 bases from V and 8 from J; bases not matched to a gene: 6. CDR3 length: 14 residues.

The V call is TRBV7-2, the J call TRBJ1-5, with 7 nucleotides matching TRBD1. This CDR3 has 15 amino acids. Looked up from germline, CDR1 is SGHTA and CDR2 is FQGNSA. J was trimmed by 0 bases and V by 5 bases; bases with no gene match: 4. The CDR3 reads CASSKTGNSNQPQHF. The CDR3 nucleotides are TGTGCCAGCAGCAAGACAGGGAATAGCAATCAGCCCCAGCATTTT.

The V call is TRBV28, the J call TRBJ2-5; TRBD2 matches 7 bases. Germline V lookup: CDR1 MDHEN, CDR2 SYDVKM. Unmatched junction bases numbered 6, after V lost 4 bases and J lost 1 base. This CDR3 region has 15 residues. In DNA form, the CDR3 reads TGTGCCAGCAGTTCCCTAGCGGAAATCCAAGAGACCCAGTACTTC. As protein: CASSSLAEIQETQYF.

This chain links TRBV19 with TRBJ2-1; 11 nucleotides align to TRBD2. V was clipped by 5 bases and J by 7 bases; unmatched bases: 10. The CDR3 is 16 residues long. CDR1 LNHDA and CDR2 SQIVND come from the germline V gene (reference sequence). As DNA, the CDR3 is TGTGCCAGTAGTCCGGTACTAGCGGGAGTTAAGAATGAGCAGTTCTTC. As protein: CASSPVLAGVKNEQFF.

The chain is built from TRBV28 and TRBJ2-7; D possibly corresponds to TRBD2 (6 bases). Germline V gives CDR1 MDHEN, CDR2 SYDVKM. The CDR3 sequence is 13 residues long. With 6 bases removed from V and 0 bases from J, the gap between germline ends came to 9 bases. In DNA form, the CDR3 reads TGTGCCAGCAGGCGGAGGGGCTCCTACGAGCAGTACTTC. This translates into CASRRRGSYEQYF.

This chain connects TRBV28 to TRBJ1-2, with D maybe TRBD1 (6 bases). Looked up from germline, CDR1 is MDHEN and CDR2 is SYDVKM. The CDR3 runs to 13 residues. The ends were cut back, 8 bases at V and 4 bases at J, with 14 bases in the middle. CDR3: CASLEGVGYGYTF. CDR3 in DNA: TGTGCCAGCTTAGAGGGGGTAGGCTATGGCTACACCTTC.

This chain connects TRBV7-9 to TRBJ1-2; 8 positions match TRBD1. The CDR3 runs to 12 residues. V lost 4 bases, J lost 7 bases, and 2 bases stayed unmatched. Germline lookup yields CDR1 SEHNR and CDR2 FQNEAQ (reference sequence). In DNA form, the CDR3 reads TGTGCCAGCAGCTATGGACAGGGTGGCTACACCTTC. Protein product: CASSYGQGGYTF.

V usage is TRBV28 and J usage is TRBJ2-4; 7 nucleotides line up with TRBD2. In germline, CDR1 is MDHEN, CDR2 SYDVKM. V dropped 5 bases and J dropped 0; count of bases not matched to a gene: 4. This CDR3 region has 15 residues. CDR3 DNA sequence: TGTGCCAGCAGTCCCCGGGGGGTAGCCAAAAACATTCAGTACTTC. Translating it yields CASSPRGVAKNIQYF.

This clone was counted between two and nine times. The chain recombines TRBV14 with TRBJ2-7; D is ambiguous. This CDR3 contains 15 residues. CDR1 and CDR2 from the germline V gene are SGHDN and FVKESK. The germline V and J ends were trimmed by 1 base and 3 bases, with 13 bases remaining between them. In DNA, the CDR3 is TGTGCCAGCAGCCAAGGACACGGAATTAACTACGAGCAGTACTTC. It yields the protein CASSQGHGINYEQYF. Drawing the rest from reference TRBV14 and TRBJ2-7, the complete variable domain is EAGVTQFPSHSVIEKGQTVTLRCDPISGHDNLYWYRRVMGKEIKFLLHFVKESKQDESGMPNNRFLAERTGGTYSTLKVQPAELEDSGVYFCASSQGHGINYEQYFGPGTRLTVT.

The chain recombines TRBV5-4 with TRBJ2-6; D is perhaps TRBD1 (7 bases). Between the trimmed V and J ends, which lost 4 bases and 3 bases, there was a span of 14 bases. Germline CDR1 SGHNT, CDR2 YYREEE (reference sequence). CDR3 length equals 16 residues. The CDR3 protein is CASSPEGAGGANVLTF. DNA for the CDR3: TGTGCCAGCAGCCCGGAGGGGGCTGGTGGGGCCAACGTCCTGACTTTC.

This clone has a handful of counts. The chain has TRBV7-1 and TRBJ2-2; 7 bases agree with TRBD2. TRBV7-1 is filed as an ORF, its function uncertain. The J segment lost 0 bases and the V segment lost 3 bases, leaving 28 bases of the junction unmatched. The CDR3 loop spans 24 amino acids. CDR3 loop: CASSSRPSWESGKFYLTNTGELFF. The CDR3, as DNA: TGTGCCAGCAGCTCCAGGCCGTCCTGGGAAAGCGGGAAGTTTTATCTCACGAACACCGGGGAGCTGTTTTTT.

This CDR3 reads CASSRRLAGGRDTQYF. DNA of the CDR3: TGTGCCAGCAGCCGTCGACTAGCGGGAGGGAGGGATACGCAGTATTTT. V gene TRBV7-2 combines with J gene TRBJ2-3, with 14 bases lining up with TRBD2. This CDR3 has 16 amino acids. Trimming removed 5 bases from V and 6 bases from J; junction bases left unmatched: 7. CDR1 is SGHTA, CDR2 FQGNSA, per germline.

The CDR3 DNA is TGTGCCAGCAGCCCAGGGGTGTATCAGCCCCAGCATTTT. Encoded protein: CASSPGVYQPQHF. The chain combines TRBV3-1 (or the pseudogene TRBV3-2) with TRBJ1-5, with D tentatively TRBD1 (6 bases). Trimming cost V 4 bases and J 5 bases, with 9 bases left between them. CDR1 is LGHDT and CDR2 is YNNKEL in the germline V gene (reference sequence). This CDR3 has 13 amino acids.

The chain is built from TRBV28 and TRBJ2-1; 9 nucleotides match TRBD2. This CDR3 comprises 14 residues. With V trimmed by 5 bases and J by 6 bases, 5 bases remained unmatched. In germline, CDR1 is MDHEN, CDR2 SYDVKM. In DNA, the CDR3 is TGTGCCAGCAGTGCTCCGGGACTAGCCAATGAGCAGTTCTTC. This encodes CASSAPGLANEQFF.

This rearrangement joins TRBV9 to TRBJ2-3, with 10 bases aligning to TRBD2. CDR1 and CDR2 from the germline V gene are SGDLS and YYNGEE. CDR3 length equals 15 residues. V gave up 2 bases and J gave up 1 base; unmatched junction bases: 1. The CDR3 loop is CASSVTSGRTDTQYF. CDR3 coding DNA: TGTGCCAGCAGCGTGACTAGCGGGCGCACAGATACGCAGTATTTT.

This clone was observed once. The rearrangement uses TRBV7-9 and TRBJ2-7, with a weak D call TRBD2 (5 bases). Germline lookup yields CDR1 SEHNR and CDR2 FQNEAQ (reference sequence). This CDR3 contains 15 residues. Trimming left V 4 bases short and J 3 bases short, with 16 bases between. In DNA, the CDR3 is TGTGCCAGCAGCTCTACGGGGAGTTTTGTCTACGAGCAGTACTTC. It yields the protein CASSSTGSFVYEQYF.

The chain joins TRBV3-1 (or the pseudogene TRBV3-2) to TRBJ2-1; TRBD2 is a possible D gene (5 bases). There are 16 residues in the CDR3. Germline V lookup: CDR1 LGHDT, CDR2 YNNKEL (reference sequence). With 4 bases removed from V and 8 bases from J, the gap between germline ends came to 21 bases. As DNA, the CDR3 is TGTGCCAGCAGCCGATACCTAGCCCAAGCTGGTGATGAGCAGTTCTTC. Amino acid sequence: CASSRYLAQAGDEQFF.

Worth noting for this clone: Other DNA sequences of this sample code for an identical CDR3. The CDR3 DNA reads as TGTGCCAGCAGCGTAGCTCTAGCGGGTTACAATGAGCAGTTCTTC. Protein sequence: CASSVALAGYNEQFF. The chain uses TRBV9 and TRBJ2-1, with 8 bases fitting TRBD2. The V and J ends lost 0 bases and 4 bases, in that order; junction bases with no gene match: 3. This CDR3 is built from 15 residues. CDR1 SGDLS and CDR2 YYNGEE come from the germline V gene.

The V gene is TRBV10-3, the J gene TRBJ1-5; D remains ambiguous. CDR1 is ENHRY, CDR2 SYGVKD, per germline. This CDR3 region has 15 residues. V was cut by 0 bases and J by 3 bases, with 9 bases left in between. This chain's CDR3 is CAISESTGDNQPQHF. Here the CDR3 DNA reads TGTGCCATCAGTGAGTCGACCGGAGACAATCAGCCCCAGCATTTT.